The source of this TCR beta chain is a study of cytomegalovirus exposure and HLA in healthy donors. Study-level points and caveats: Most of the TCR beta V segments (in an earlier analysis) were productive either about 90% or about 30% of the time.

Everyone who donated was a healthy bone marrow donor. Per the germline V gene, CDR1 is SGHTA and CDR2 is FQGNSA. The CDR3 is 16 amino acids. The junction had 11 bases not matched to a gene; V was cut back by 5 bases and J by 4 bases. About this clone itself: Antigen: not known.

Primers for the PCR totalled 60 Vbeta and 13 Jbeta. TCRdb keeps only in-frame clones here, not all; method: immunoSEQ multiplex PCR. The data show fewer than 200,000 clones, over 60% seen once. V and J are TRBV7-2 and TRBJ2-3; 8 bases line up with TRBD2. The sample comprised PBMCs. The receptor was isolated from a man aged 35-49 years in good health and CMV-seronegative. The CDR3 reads CASSPAGTSSADTQYF. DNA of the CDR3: TGTGCCAGCAGCCCTGCCGGGACTAGTTCGGCAGATACGCAGTATTTT.